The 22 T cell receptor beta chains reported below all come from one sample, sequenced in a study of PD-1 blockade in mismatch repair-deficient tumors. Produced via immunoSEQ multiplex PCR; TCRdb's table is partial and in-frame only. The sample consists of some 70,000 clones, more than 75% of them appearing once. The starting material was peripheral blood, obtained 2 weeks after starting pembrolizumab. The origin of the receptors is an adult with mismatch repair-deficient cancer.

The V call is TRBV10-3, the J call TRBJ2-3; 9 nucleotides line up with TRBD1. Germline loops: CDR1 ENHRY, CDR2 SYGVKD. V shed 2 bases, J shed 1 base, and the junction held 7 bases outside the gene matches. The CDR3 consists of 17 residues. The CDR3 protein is CAISETATGGGTDTQYF. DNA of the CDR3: TGTGCCATCAGTGAGACCGCGACAGGGGGTGGCACAGATACGCAGTATTTT.

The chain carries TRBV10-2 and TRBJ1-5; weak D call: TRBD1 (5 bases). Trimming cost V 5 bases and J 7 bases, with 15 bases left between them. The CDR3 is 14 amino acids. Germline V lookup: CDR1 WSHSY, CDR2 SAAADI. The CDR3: CASSPTEIRQPQHF. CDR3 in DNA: TGCGCCAGCAGTCCGACAGAAATTAGGCAGCCCCAGCATTTT.

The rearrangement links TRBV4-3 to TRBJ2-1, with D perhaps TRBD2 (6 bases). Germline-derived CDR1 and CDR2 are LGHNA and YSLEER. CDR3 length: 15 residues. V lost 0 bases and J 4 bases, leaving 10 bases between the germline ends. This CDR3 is CASSQEEGWYNEQFF. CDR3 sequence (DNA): TGCGCCAGCAGCCAAGAGGAGGGATGGTACAATGAGCAGTTCTTC.

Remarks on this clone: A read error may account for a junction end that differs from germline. The CDR3 sequence is CASSLELGTGELFF. In DNA, the CDR3 is TGTGCTAGCAGCTTAGAACTGGGAACCGGGGAGCTGTTTTTT. This chain uses TRBV7-7 with TRBJ2-2, with D unresolved. Germline assignment: CDR1 SSHAT and CDR2 FNYEAQ (reference sequence). This CDR3 spans 14 amino acids.

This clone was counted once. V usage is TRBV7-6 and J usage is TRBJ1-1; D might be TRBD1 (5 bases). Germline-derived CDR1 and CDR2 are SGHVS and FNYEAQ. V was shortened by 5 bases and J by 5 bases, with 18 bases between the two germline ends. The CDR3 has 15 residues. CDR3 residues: CASSPDGGGWTEAFF. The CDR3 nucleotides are TGTGCCAGCAGCCCTGACGGGGGTGGGTGGACTGAAGCTTTCTTT.

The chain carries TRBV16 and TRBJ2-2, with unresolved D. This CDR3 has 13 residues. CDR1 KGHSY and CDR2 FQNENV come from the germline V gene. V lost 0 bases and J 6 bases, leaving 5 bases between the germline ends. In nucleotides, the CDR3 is TGTGCCAGCAGCCAATCAAAGGCCGGGGAGCTGTTTTTT. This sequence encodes CASSQSKAGELFF. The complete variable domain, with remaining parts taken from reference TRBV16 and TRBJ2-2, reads GEEVAQTPKHLVRGEGQKAKLYCAPIKGHSYVFWYQQVLKNEFKFLISFQNENVFDETGMPKERFSAKCLPNSPCSLEIQATKLEDSAVYFCASSQSKAGELFFGEGSRLTVL.

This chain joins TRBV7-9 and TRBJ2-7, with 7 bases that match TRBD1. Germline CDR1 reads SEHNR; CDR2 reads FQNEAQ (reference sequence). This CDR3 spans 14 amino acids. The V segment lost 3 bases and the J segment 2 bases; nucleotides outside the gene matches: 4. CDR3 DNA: TGTGCCAGCAGCTTTAACCAGGGGGCCTACGAGCAGTACTTC. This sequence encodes CASSFNQGAYEQYF.

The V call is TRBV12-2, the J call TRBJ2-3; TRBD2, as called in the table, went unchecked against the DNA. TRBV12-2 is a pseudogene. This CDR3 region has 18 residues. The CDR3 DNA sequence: TGTGCAAGTCCCTACGCCTGGGATCGGACTAACAAGACAGATACGCAGTATTTT. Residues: CASPYAWDRTNKTDTQYF.

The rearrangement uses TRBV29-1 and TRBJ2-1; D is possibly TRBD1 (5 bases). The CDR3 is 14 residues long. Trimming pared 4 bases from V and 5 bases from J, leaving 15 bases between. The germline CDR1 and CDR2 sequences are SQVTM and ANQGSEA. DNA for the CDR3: TGCAGCGTTGCTCGGAAGGGGATGAACAATGAGCAGTTCTTC. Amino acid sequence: CSVARKGMNNEQFF.

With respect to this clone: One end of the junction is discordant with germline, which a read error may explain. The CDR3 nucleotides read TGTGCTAGCAGCTCCGGGACTAGCGATACCGGGGAGCTGTTTTTT. It encodes CASSSGTSDTGELFF. V gene TRBV7-7 combines with J gene TRBJ2-2; TRBD2 matches 10 bases. Germline V gene data show CDR1 as SSHAT and CDR2 as FNYEAQ (reference sequence). This CDR3 has 15 amino acids.

The CDR3 DNA follows: TGCGCCAGCAGCCAAGGAAACGTCAGGGAGGGCTACACCTTC. Its translation: CASSQGNVREGYTF. The V gene is TRBV4-3, the J gene TRBJ1-2; TRBD1 is a possible D gene (5 bases). The CDR3 consists of 14 residues. Trimming cost V 1 base and J 8 bases, with 14 bases left between them. Germline V lookup: CDR1 LGHNA, CDR2 YSLEER.

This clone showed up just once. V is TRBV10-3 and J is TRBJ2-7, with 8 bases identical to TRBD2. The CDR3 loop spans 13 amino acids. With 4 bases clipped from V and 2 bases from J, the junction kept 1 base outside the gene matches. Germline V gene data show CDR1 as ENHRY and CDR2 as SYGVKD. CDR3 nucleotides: TGTGCCATCAGTGTCGGGGGGGCCTACGAGCAGTACTTC. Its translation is CAISVGGAYEQYF.

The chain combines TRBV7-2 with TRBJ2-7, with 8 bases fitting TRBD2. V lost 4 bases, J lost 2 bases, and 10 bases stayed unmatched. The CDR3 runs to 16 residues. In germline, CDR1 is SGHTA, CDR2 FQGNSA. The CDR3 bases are TGTGCCAGCAGCTCGCTAGCGGGCACTCCCACCTACGAGCAGTACTTC. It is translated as CASSSLAGTPTYEQYF.

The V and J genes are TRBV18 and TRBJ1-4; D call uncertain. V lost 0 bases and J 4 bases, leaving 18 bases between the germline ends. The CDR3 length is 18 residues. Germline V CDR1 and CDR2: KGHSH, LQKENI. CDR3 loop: CASSPPRGGLSVNEKLFF. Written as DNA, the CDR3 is TGTGCCAGCTCACCACCGCGGGGAGGCTTGAGCGTTAATGAAAAACTGTTTTTT.

CDR3 DNA: TGTGCCTGGACCAACGACAGGGAGAAACTGTTTTTT. Amino acids: CAWTNDREKLFF. The V and J genes are TRBV30 and TRBJ1-4, with 7 bases matching TRBD1. Germline CDR1 GTSNPN, CDR2 SVGIG (reference sequence). The length of the CDR3 is 12 residues. V trimming: 4 bases; J trimming: 11 bases; junction bases outside the gene matches: 7.

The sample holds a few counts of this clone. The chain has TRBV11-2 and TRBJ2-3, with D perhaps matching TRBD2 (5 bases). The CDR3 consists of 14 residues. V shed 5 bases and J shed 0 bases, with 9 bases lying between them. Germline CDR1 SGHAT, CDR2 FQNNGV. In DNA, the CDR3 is TGTGCCAGCAGCGCCGGGGTCAGCACAGATACGCAGTATTTT. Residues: CASSAGVSTDTQYF. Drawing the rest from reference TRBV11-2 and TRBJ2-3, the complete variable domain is EAGVAQSPRYKIIEKRQSVAFWCNPISGHATLYWYQQILGQGPKLLIQFQNNGVVDDSQLPKDRFSAERLKGVDSTLKIQPAKLEDSAVYLCASSAGVSTDTQYFGPGTRLTVL.

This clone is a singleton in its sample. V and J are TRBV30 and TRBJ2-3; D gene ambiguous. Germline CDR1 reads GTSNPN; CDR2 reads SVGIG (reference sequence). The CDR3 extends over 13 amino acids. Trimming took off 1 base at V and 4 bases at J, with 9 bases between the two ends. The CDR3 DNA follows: TGTGCCTGGAGTGCCCGCCACGCAGATACGCAGTATTTT. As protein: CAWSARHADTQYF.

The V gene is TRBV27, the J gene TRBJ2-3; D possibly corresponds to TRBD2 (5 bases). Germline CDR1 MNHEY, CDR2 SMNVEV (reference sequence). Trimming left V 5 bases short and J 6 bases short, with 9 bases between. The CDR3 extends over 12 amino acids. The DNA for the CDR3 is TGTGCCAGCAGTACGGGGTCGGATACGCAGTATTTT. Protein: CASSTGSDTQYF.

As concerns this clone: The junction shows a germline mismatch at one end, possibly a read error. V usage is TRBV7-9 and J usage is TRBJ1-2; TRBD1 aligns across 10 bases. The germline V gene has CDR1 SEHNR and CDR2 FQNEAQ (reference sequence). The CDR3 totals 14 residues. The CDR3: CASSLSFMDRGVFF. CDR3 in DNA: TGTGCCAGCAGCCTCTCTTTTATGGACAGGGGGGTATTCTTC.

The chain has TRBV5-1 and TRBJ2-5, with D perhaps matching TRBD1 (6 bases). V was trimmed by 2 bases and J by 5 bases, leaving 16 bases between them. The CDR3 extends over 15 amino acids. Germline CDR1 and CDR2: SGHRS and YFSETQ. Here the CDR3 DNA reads TGCGCCAGCAGCTTACTTACAGGGATAAGGGAGACCCAGTACTTC. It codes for CASSLLTGIRETQYF.

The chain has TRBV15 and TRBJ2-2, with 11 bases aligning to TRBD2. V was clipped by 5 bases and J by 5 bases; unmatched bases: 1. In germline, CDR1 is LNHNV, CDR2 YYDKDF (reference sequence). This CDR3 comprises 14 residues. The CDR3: CATSPSGRTGELFF. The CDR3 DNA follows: TGTGCCACCAGCCCTAGCGGGAGGACCGGGGAGCTGTTTTTT.

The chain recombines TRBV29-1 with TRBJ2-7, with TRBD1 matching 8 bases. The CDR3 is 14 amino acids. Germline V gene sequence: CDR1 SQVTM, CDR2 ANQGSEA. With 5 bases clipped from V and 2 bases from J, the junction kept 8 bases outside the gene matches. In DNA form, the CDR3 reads TGCAGCGTTATCCCCGGGACAGGTCCCTACGAGCAGTACTTC. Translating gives CSVIPGTGPYEQYF.